Following are 12 T cell receptor beta chains from one sample sequenced in a study of Tregs in tolerant kidney transplant recipients. Assay used: immunoSEQ multiplex PCR; TCRdb lists only in-frame clones, some missing. The sample lists 35,000 to 55,000 clones, under 95% seen once, with 0.6% to 0.7% in the top ten. Sequenced sample: Tregs from blood. These receptors were taken from a human donor in good health.

The chain links TRBV5-4 to TRBJ2-2; 7 bases match TRBD1. CDR1 and CDR2 (germline): SGHNT, YYREEE (reference sequence). This CDR3 has 13 amino acids. V gave up 6 bases and J gave up 7 bases; unmatched junction bases: 6. CDR3 in amino acids: CASKVQGIGELFF. The CDR3 DNA is TGTGCCAGCAAGGTACAGGGGATCGGGGAGCTGTTTTTT.

The sample holds one count of this clone. The V gene is TRBV4-1, the J gene TRBJ1-1; D is unresolved. Per the germline V gene, CDR1 is MGHRA and CDR2 is YSYEKL. With 4 bases removed from V and 0 bases from J, the gap between germline ends came to 18 bases. The CDR3 consists of 17 residues. The CDR3 here is CASSPKNLRPMNTEAFF. In DNA form, the CDR3 reads TGCGCCAGCAGCCCTAAAAATCTGCGACCAATGAACACTGAAGCTTTCTTT.

J is TRBJ2-3 and V is TRBV2; 7 positions match TRBD2. The V and J ends lost 2 bases and 3 bases, in that order; junction bases with no gene match: 5. The CDR3 totals 15 residues. Germline loops: CDR1 SNHLY, CDR2 FYNNEI. This CDR3 is CASSEWREQTDTQYF. CDR3 bases: TGTGCCAGCAGTGAATGGCGGGAGCAGACAGATACGCAGTATTTT.

The gene calls are TRBV7-3 and TRBJ1-1; 7 bases agree with TRBD1. Germline V gene lookup returns CDR1 SGHTA and CDR2 FQGTGA. CDR3 size: 14 residues. V shed 5 bases and J 3 bases; nucleotides not matched to a gene: 6. In DNA, the CDR3 is TGTGCCAGCAGCGTATCAGGGGGTGACACTGAAGCTTTCTTT. This codes for CASSVSGGDTEAFF.

The CDR3 nucleotides are TGTGCCAGCAGCCAGGGACAGGGGGCGATGACCTACGAGCAGTACTTC. Translation gives CASSQGQGAMTYEQYF. The rearrangement links TRBV14 to TRBJ2-7; the match to TRBD1 covers 12 bases. CDR3 size: 16 residues. V was pared by 3 bases and J by 2 bases, with 5 bases of the junction left unmatched. CDR1 is SGHDN and CDR2 is FVKESK in the germline V gene.

This chain connects TRBV30 to TRBJ1-4; D may be TRBD1 (5 bases). From germline, CDR1 is GTSNPN and CDR2 SVGIG (reference sequence). Deletions cut 0 bases from V and 14 bases from J, with 10 bases between. The length of the CDR3 is 11 residues. The CDR3 spells CAWSVPGALFF. DNA of the CDR3: TGTGCCTGGAGTGTACCCGGGGCCCTGTTTTTT.

The rearrangement links TRBV7-9 to TRBJ2-2; TRBD1 might be the D (5 bases). The CDR3 extends over 15 amino acids. Trimming shortened V by 2 bases and J by 3 bases, and 10 bases separated the two germline ends. Looked up from germline, CDR1 is SEHNR and CDR2 is FQNEAQ (reference sequence). CDR3 nucleotides: TGTGCCAGCAGCTTAATCGGCAGGGACACCGGGGAGCTGTTTTTT. This translates into CASSLIGRDTGELFF.

Worth noting for this clone: As the CDR3 is not closed by the conserved phenylalanine or tryptophan, this likely results from a read error. The chain is built from TRBV7-9 and TRBJ1-5; D ambiguous. V dropped 4 bases and J dropped 1 base, with 8 bases sitting between them. This CDR3 is 14 amino acids long. Germline V gene sequence: CDR1 SEHNR, CDR2 FQNEAQ (reference sequence). The CDR3 spells CASSSQGSNQPQHS. CDR3 nucleotide sequence: TGTGCCAGCAGCTCCCAAGGGAGCAATCAGCCCCAGCATTCT.

The chain joins TRBV5-1 to TRBJ2-7; TRBD2 matches 13 bases. Germline CDR1 SGHRS, CDR2 YFSETQ. This CDR3 is built from 15 residues. V shed 0 bases, J shed 9 bases, and the junction held 6 bases outside the gene matches. CDR3 DNA: TGCGCCAGCAGCTTGGAACTAGCGGGAGGGCCTCGGCAGTACTTC. The encoded protein is CASSLELAGGPRQYF.

V usage is TRBV5-1 and J usage is TRBJ1-3; D is uncertain. The CDR3 contains 15 residues. V lost 5 bases and J lost 2, with 14 bases in between. Germline-derived CDR1 and CDR2 are SGHRS and YFSETQ. CDR3 protein: CASSQDPLPGNTIYF. The CDR3 DNA reads TGCGCCAGCAGTCAGGATCCTCTTCCTGGAAACACCATATATTTT.

This clone was seen a handful of times. The V gene is TRBV18, the J gene TRBJ1-2; D perhaps matches TRBD1 (5 bases). The CDR3 has 14 amino acids. The V gene's germline CDR1 is KGHSH and CDR2 LQKENI. V shed 0 bases and J shed 6 bases, with 11 bases lying between them. The CDR3 sequence is CASSPPNRGDGYTF. The CDR3, as DNA: TGTGCCAGCTCACCACCGAACCGGGGGGATGGCTACACCTTC. Variable domain in full (rest from reference TRBV18 and TRBJ1-2): NAGVMQNPRHLVRRRGQEARLRCSPMKGHSHVYWYRQLPEEGLKFMVYLQKENIIDESGMPKERFSAEFPKEGPSILRIQQVVRGDSAAYFCASSPPNRGDGYTFGSGTRLTVV.

This chain links TRBV30 with TRBJ2-7, with no clear D. Trimming cost V 3 bases and J 0 bases, with 9 bases left between them. CDR3 length: 13 amino acids. Germline lookup yields CDR1 GTSNPN and CDR2 SVGIG (reference sequence). CDR3 nucleotide sequence: TGTGCCTGGAGGGGCAGCAACTCCTACGAGCAGTACTTC. Protein: CAWRGSNSYEQYF.